This TCR beta chain was profiled in a study of graft-versus-host responses after intestinal transplantation. Libraries were prepared by immunoSEQ multiplex PCR; TCRdb keeps only in-frame clonotypes and omits some of them. This repertoire shows over 10,000 clones, more than 85% found once; its top ten account for about 4.2%. Trimming pared 0 bases from V and 1 base from J, leaving 6 bases between. This CDR3 region has 14 residues. Per the germline V gene, CDR1 is SGHRS and CDR2 is YFSETQ. This TCR was sampled from a human patient who received an intestinal transplant, so some T cells may come from the graft donor. Specimen: PBMCs, collected about 34 months after intestinal transplantation. V gene TRBV5-1 combines with J gene TRBJ2-3; no clear D. The CDR3: CASSLGGGTDTQYF. CDR3 nucleotides: TGCGCCAGCAGCTTGGGAGGAGGCACAGATACGCAGTATTTT.